This section outlines one T cell receptor (beta chain) sequence together with its context. The data stem from a study of immune characterization of retroperitoneal liposarcoma. CDR1 and CDR2 from the germline V gene are MGHRA and YSYEKL. The CDR3 covers 16 residues. V was clipped by 1 base and J by 1 base, with 11 bases between them. TCRdb analysed the PCR reads with MiXCR anew, one entry per CDR3 protein. Among some 2,200 distinct CDR3 sequences, under 45% were seen once, and the ten largest hold 35% to 40%. The rearrangement uses TRBV4-1 and TRBJ1-3, with D tentatively TRBD1 (5 bases). The sequenced sample was tumor tissue. The TCR sequence derives from a male donor with retroperitoneal liposarcoma. CDR3 coding DNA: TGCGCCAGCAGCCAAGTTCCGGGGGTGTCTGGAAACACCATATATTTT. This sequence encodes CASSQVPGVSGNTIYF.